Presented here are 13 T cell receptor beta chains from one specimen sequenced in a study of cytomegalovirus exposure and HLA in healthy donors. Researchers ran the PCR with 60 Vbeta and 13 Jbeta primers. Assay: immunoSEQ multiplex PCR; the TCRdb copy retains only in-frame clones and omits some. The table lists approximately 100,000 clones, 70% to 80% of them singletons. The specimen was PBMCs. The receptors were sampled from a human donor in good health.

The chain carries TRBV2 and TRBJ2-5; 7 bases map to TRBD2. The J call is uncertain, as TRBJ2-7 better fits the DNA end. The CDR3 length is 14 residues. Germline-derived CDR1 and CDR2 are SNHLY and FYNNEI. The CDR3 region is CASGGDPRALEQYF. CDR3 nucleotides: TGTGCCAGCGGGGGGGACCCTAGGGCACTCGAGCAGTACTTC.

The V gene is TRBV5-4, the J gene TRBJ1-3, with D unclear. Trimming shortened V by 4 bases and J by 1 base, and 15 bases separated the two germline ends. Germline V gene sequence: CDR1 SGHNT, CDR2 YYREEE (reference sequence). The CDR3 is 16 residues long. CDR3 sequence: CASSDWRAASGNTIYF. CDR3 nucleotides: TGTGCCAGCAGCGATTGGAGGGCAGCGTCTGGAAACACCATATATTTT.

The genes are TRBV28 and TRBJ2-7; a possible D gene is TRBD1 (6 bases). This CDR3 has 12 amino acids. Trimming cost V 5 bases and J 3 bases, with 8 bases left between them. The germline gives CDR1 MDHEN, CDR2 SYDVKM. The CDR3 nucleotides read TGTGCCAGCAGTGGACAGATCTACGAGCAGTACTTC. Amino acid sequence: CASSGQIYEQYF.

This sequence joins TRBV7-8 and TRBJ1-2; D is unresolved. CDR3 length: 13 residues. Germline V gene lookup returns CDR1 SGHVS and CDR2 FQNEAQ. V was cut by 1 base and J by 4 bases, with 7 bases left in between. CDR3 sequence reads: CASSLGQPYGYTF. As DNA, the CDR3 is TGTGCCAGCAGCTTAGGGCAACCCTATGGCTACACCTTC.

V gene TRBV6-1 combines with J gene TRBJ2-1; D is unclear. The CDR3 loop spans 15 amino acids. Per the germline V gene, CDR1 is MNHNS and CDR2 is SASEGT. V was clipped by 4 bases and J by 0 bases, with 10 bases between them. The CDR3 reads CASSGGKLSYNEQFF. As DNA, the CDR3 is TGTGCCAGCAGTGGCGGAAAGCTCTCCTACAATGAGCAGTTCTTC.

The rearrangement uses TRBV9 and TRBJ2-5, with 9 bases aligning to TRBD2. Germline CDR1 SGDLS, CDR2 YYNGEE. Losses at the gene ends were 0 bases for V and 4 bases for J; bases not matched to a gene: 7. The CDR3 spans 16 residues. Here the CDR3 reads CASSVAGAGGGETQYF. The CDR3 region has the DNA TGTGCCAGCAGCGTAGCTGGAGCGGGAGGCGGAGAGACCCAGTACTTC.

This clone has more than one count but fewer than ten. This rearrangement joins TRBV4-3 to TRBJ1-2; weak D call: TRBD1 (5 bases). The V end was cut by 3 bases, the J end by 7 bases, with 12 bases between. In germline, CDR1 is LGHNA, CDR2 YSLEER. The CDR3 is 13 amino acids. The chain's CDR3 is CASSQLAGRGYTF. The CDR3 DNA is TGCGCCAGCAGCCAGCTCGCAGGGCGTGGCTACACCTTC.

V usage is TRBV28 and J usage is TRBJ1-1; tentatively, D is TRBD1 (6 bases). The CDR3 consists of 12 residues. Trimming took off 4 bases at V and 8 bases at J, with 11 bases between the two ends. Germline CDR1 and CDR2: MDHEN and SYDVKM. CDR3 in amino acids: CASSSQGSEAFF. DNA of the CDR3: TGTGCCAGCAGTTCACAGGGTTCCGAAGCTTTCTTT.

The V call is TRBV6-1, the J call TRBJ1-4, with 8 bases identical to TRBD1. Germline values: CDR1 MNHNS, CDR2 SASEGT. The CDR3 has 14 residues. The V segment lost 6 bases and the J segment 5 bases; nucleotides outside the gene matches: 5. This CDR3 is CASSDRGGNEKLFF. The DNA for the CDR3 is TGTGCCAGCAGCGACAGGGGCGGGAATGAAAAACTGTTTTTT.

The chain carries TRBV2 and TRBJ1-2, with D hard to call. The CDR3 contains 15 residues. V dropped 3 bases and J dropped 4 bases, with 15 bases sitting between them. CDR1 SNHLY and CDR2 FYNNEI come from the germline V gene. The CDR3 sequence is CASSDRILNLYGYTF. The CDR3 DNA reads TGTGCCAGCAGTGACAGGATCCTTAACCTCTATGGCTACACCTTC.

This clone was recorded a few times. This chain connects TRBV7-9 to TRBJ2-5; 15 bases match TRBD2. Germline lookup yields CDR1 SEHNR and CDR2 FQNEAQ (reference sequence). V lost 5 bases, J lost 0 bases, and 10 bases stayed unmatched. The CDR3 spans 19 residues. In nucleotides, the CDR3 is TGTGCCAGCAGCCTTTCACCGGGACTAGCGGGAGGCTACCAAGAGACCCAGTACTTC. It encodes CASSLSPGLAGGYQETQYF.

The chain combines TRBV19 with TRBJ1-5, with TRBD1 matching over 7 bases. This CDR3 has 16 residues. CDR1 is LNHDA and CDR2 is SQIVND in the germline V gene (reference sequence). V was pared by 7 bases and J by 0 bases, with 9 bases of the junction left unmatched. The DNA of the CDR3 is TGTGCCAGTAATGGACAAGGGACAGTTAGCAATCAGCCCCAGCATTTT. Translating it yields CASNGQGTVSNQPQHF.

This sequence joins TRBV5-6 and TRBJ2-5, with 7 nucleotides matching TRBD1. There are 15 residues in the CDR3. Germline CDR1 SGHDT, CDR2 YYEEEE. Losses at the gene ends were 2 bases for V and 5 bases for J; bases not matched to a gene: 9. CDR3 in amino acids: CASSLGTEFSETQYF. CDR3 nucleotide sequence: TGTGCCAGCAGCTTAGGGACAGAGTTCTCGGAGACCCAGTACTTC.